The rows below give T cell receptor beta chains drawn from one sample of a study of OX40 agonist ivuxolimab in advanced cancers. Only in-frame clones appear in the TCRdb table, and some are missing; sequencing was by immunoSEQ multiplex PCR. The sample contains 35,000 to 45,000 clones, more than 70% of which appear only once. The material sequenced was CD4+ or CD8+ T cells sorted from blood, taken in a trial of the OX40 agonist ivuxolimab. The receptor source for this set is an adult with an advanced solid tumor such as melanoma, head and neck, liver or kidney cancer. CDR3s include the opening cysteine and the closing phenylalanine or tryptophan. The order of the fields is CDR3 DNA, CDR3 protein, D gene, clone size, V gene, J gene. A D gene is named only where the DNA matches it firmly. The size of a clone is reported for some rows only, either as once, few or many, or as a class for expanded clones.

TGTGCCAGCAGCTCCCTTTGGGGGGCTTCCTACGAGCAGTACTTC	CASSSLWGASYEQYF	NA	NA	TRBV5-4	TRBJ2-7
TGTGCCAGCCCCCCCTCGGAGGCAGCACGCACAGATACGCAGTATTTT	CASPPSEAARTDTQYF	NA	NA	TRBV28	TRBJ2-3
TGTGCCAGCAGCTGGGACAGAAACTACGAGCAGTACTTC	CASSWDRNYEQYF	TRBD1	NA	TRBV5-4	TRBJ2-7
TGTGCCAGCAGCGTAGTAAGGGACAGGGACGAGGCTAACTATGGCTACACCTTC	CASSVVRDRDEANYGYTF	TRBD1	NA	TRBV9	TRBJ1-2
TGCGCCAGCAGCCAAGTGGGTAACAACTATGGCTACACCTTC	CASSQVGNNYGYTF	NA	NA	TRBV4-1	TRBJ1-2
TGTGCCAGCATCTTCACCTCCGGGGAAGATACTGAAGCTTTCTTT	CASIFTSGEDTEAFF	NA	NA	TRBV6-6	TRBJ1-1
TGTGCCAGCAGCCCCATGACAGGGGTCGGTAATTCACCCCTCCACTTT	CASSPMTGVGNSPLHF	TRBD1	once	TRBV7-9	TRBJ1-6
TGTGCCTGGAGGACAGTCAGGGACAGAGATACGCAGTATTTT	CAWRTVRDRDTQYF	TRBD1	NA	TRBV30	TRBJ2-3
TGCGCCAGCAGCCAATCCAGGGTAGGCTCTGGGGCCAACGTCCTGACTTTC	CASSQSRVGSGANVLTF	NA	NA	TRBV4-3	TRBJ2-6
TGTGCCAGCAGCGCACCCGGCACTGAAGCTTTCTTT	CASSAPGTEAFF	NA	NA	TRBV7-6	TRBJ1-1